One T cell receptor beta chain is described in this entry. Its antigen is currently unknown. Sequencing used immunoSEQ multiplex PCR; TCRdb keeps in-frame clones, though not all of them. The sample consists of approximately 100,000 clones, about 82% of them appearing once. These data originate in a study of T cell responses to AZD1222 COVID-19 vaccine. Study-wide findings and caveats: Reports indicate that nearly half of spike-specific TCRs are directed at unmutated variant regions. There were vaccine-associated CD4 TCRs across spike, dominant at 160-218 and 743-854.

The germline CDR1 and CDR2 sequences are MDHEN and SYDVKM. This CDR3 is 17 amino acids long. Trimming removed 6 bases at V and 2 bases at J, with 23 bases between. The chain joins TRBV28 to TRBJ2-7; the D is unclear. The material sequenced was peripheral blood, taken on day 0 of AZD1222 vaccination. This TCR was sampled from an adult in good health. The CDR3 region has the DNA TGTGCCAGCAGAACCGGACGGTGGGGTCGTCGTCCCTACGAGCAGTACTTC. Translated, it gives CASRTGRWGRRPYEQYF.